Listed below are T cell receptor beta chains from one sample, sequenced in a study of identical twins. One entry per CDR3 protein results from TCRdb running MiXCR on the 5' RACE reads. The sample has 200,000 to 250,000 distinct CDR3 sequences, over 13% seen once. The source material was memory (CD45RO+) T cells sorted from blood. The receptors come from a woman aged 18-35 years in good health. Each CDR3 is given with its conserved first and last residue. D genes are given only for firm matches. Expanded clones get a size class; other rows say once, few or many, or leave the size out.

few	TRBD2	TRBV15	TRBJ2-1	TGTGCCACCAGGGCCCTCTTCAGCGGGAGTATCTTC	CATRALFSGSIF
few	TRBD2	TRBV6-1	TRBJ2-1	TGTGCCAGCAGTATGGCCGGGACTAGCGCCTACAATGAGCAGTTCTTC	CASSMAGTSAYNEQFF
many	-	TRBV16	TRBJ2-7	TGTGCCAGCAGCCAATTCGAGGGATACGAGCAGTACTTC	CASSQFEGYEQYF
few	-	TRBV15	TRBJ1-2	TGTGCCACCAGCAGAACCCCCAGATCCCACAGGGGCTACACCTTC	CATSRTPRSHRGYTF
-	TRBD2	TRBV5-1	TRBJ2-3	TGCGCCAGCAGCGAAACTAGCGGTGTCCCCACAGATACGCAGTATTTT	CASSETSGVPTDTQYF
few	TRBD1	TRBV10-3	TRBJ1-1	TGTGCCACCCAGGGGGAGATGAACACTGAAGCTTTCTTT	CATQGEMNTEAFF
many	-	TRBV6-1	TRBJ2-7	TGTGCCAGCAGTGAAACAGCGACTGGATCCTACGAGCAGTACTTC	CASSETATGSYEQYF
-	-	TRBV5-1	TRBJ2-7	TGCGCCAGCAGCTTTGAGCGTTTACACGAGCAGTACTTC	CASSFERLHEQYF
few	-	TRBV6-2/TRBV6-3	TRBJ2-7	TGTGCCAGCAGTTCCCCATCGCCCGTGGCGAGGCAGTACTTC	CASSSPSPVARQYF
-	-	TRBV18	TRBJ1-1	TGTGCCAGCTCAGGCACAGGGTACACTGAAGCTTTCTTT	CASSGTGYTEAFF
-	-	TRBV18	TRBJ2-3	TGTGCCAGCTCTATAGGGTTCACAGATACGCAGTATTTT	CASSIGFTDTQYF
-	-	TRBV5-6	TRBJ2-5	TGTGCCAGCAGCCGGACGGCCGGGGAGACCCAGTACTTC	CASSRTAGETQYF
few	-	TRBV4-3	TRBJ1-2	TGCGCCAGCAGCCGGAATGCAGACCAGAACTATGGCTACACCTTC	CASSRNADQNYGYTF
few	TRBD2	TRBV20-1	TRBJ2-7	TGCAGTGCTAGAGTTTGGGGGGGCGAGCAGTACTTC	CSARVWGGEQYF
many	TRBD2	TRBV3-1	TRBJ2-1	TGTGCCAGCAGCCAAGCCAGCGGGGGATCTTACAATGAGCAGTTCTTC	CASSQASGGSYNEQFF
few	-	TRBV12-3/TRBV12-4	TRBJ1-3	TGTGCCAGCAGCGGGACGTGGCATCTCTCTGGAAACACCATATATTTT	CASSGTWHLSGNTIYF
-	-	TRBV5-1	TRBJ2-7	TGCGCCAGCAGAGCTGGGGCAGAGGGAGAGCAGTACTTC	CASRAGAEGEQYF
-	-	TRBV30	TRBJ1-2	TGTGCCTGGAATACAGGGCCTTATGGCTACACCTTC	CAWNTGPYGYTF
few	TRBD1	TRBV20-1	TRBJ1-2	TGCAGTGCCCCGACGACAGGGGGTAGCTATGGCTACACCTTC	CSAPTTGGSYGYTF
few	-	TRBV7-2	TRBJ1-1	TGTGCCAGCAGCTTAAGGCAGGGCCAGAACACTGAAGCTTTCTTT	CASSLRQGQNTEAFF
few	-	TRBV6-6	TRBJ2-7	TGTGCCAGCAGGGGACGGAACTACGAGCAGTACTTC	CASRGRNYEQYF
few	-	TRBV3-1	TRBJ2-1	TGTGCCAGCAGCCAGTACGGCTCCCAGGAGCAGTTCTTC	CASSQYGSQEQFF
many	-	TRBV6-5	TRBJ2-7	TGTGCCAGCAGTTACGGGCAGAGCTCCTACGAGCAGTACTTC	CASSYGQSSYEQYF
few	-	TRBV6-1	TRBJ1-2	TGTGCCAGCAGTGGACAGTTCTATGGCTACACCTTC	CASSGQFYGYTF
few	-	TRBV5-4	TRBJ1-1	TGTGCCAGCAGCTTGACAGCAACTGAAGCTTTCTTT	CASSLTATEAFF
-	-	TRBV20-1	TRBJ2-7	TGCAGTGCTGCGACTGCCTCCTACGAGCAGTACTTC	CSAATASYEQYF
-	-	TRBV3-1	TRBJ2-1	TGTGCCAGCAGCCAAGCAAAAACAGGCTACAATGAGCAGTTCTTC	CASSQAKTGYNEQFF
-	-	TRBV6-1	TRBJ2-3	TGTGCCAGCAGCCTCAGGAGAGGTAGTATAGATACGCAGTATTTT	CASSLRRGSIDTQYF
once	-	TRBV27	TRBJ1-2	TGTGCCAGCAAGGAGGGATTGGATGGCTACACCTTC	CASKEGLDGYTF
-	-	TRBV14	TRBJ2-7	TGTGCCAGCAGCCAAGATGGGGAGCAGTACTTC	CASSQDGEQYF
few	TRBD2	TRBV11-2	TRBJ2-3	TGTGCCAGCAGCTGGTCGTATTCCGGCGGGAGTAGCGCAGATACGCAGTATTTT	CASSWSYSGGSSADTQYF
-	-	TRBV10-3	TRBJ2-2	TGTGCCATCAGGGACAGTACGGCCACCGGGGAGCTGTTTTTT	CAIRDSTATGELFF
-	TRBD1	TRBV12-3/TRBV12-4	TRBJ1-2	TGTGCCAGCAGTACGGGACAGGGGGCGCACGTGGATGGCTACACCTTC	CASSTGQGAHVDGYTF
many	TRBD2	TRBV12-3/TRBV12-4	TRBJ2-2	TGTGCCAGCAGCTTATTAGCGGGGGGGCCCGGGGAGCTGTTTTTT	CASSLLAGGPGELFF
-	-	TRBV12-3/TRBV12-4	TRBJ1-3	TGTGCCAGCAGTTTAAGGTCTGGAAACACCATATATTTT	CASSLRSGNTIYF
-	-	TRBV7-8	TRBJ1-1	TGTGCCAGCAGCTTAGACGTCAGCTACACTGAAGCTTTCTTT	CASSLDVSYTEAFF
-	-	TRBV3-1	TRBJ1-2	TGTGCCAGCAGCCAATTCATTCGGGATTCTGAGGGCTACACCTTC	CASSQFIRDSEGYTF
many	-	TRBV15	TRBJ2-1	TGTGCCACCAGCACAAGGACAGCCAGCTCCTACAATGAGCAGTTCTTC	CATSTRTASSYNEQFF
few	-	TRBV3-1	TRBJ1-1	TGTGCCAGCAGCCAATTGGCCGGAGAAGCTTTCTTT	CASSQLAGEAFF